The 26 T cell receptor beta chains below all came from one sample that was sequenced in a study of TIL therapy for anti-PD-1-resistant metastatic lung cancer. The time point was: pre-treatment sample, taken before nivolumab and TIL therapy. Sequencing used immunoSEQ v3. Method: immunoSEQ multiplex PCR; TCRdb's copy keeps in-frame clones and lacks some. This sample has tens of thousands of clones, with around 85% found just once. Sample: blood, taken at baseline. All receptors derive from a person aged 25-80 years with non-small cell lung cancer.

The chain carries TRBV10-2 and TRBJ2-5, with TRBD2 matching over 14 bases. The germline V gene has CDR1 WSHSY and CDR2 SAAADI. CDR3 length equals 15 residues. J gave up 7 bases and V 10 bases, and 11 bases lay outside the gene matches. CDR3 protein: CATGGLAGGRGTQYF. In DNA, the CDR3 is TGCGCCACCGGAGGACTAGCGGGGGGCCGGGGGACCCAGTACTTC.

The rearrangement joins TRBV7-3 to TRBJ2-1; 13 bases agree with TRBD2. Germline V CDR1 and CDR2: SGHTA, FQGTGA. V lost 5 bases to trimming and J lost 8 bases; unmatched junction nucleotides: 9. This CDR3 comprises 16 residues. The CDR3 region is CASSPRTSGSGHEQFF. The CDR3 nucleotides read TGTGCCAGCAGCCCCCGGACTAGCGGGAGTGGCCATGAGCAGTTCTTC.

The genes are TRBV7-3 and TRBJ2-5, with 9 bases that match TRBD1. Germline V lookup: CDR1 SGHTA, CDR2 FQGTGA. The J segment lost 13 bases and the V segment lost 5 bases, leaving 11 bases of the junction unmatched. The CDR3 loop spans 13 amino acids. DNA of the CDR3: TGTGCCAGCAGCCCCAGGACAGGGGAGGGCCTGTACTTC. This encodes CASSPRTGEGLYF.

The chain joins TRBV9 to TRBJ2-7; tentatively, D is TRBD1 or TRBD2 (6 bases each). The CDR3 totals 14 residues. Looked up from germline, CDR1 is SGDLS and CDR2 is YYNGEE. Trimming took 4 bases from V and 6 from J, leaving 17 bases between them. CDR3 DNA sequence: TGTGCCAGCAGCCCCGACGCTACGGGGGCCGAGCAGTACTTC. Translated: CASSPDATGAEQYF.

The DNA of the CDR3 is TGTGCCAGCAGGTATGGGGGGACCTCCTACGAGCAGTACTTC. It is translated as CASRYGGTSYEQYF. The chain joins TRBV6-5 to TRBJ2-7; tentatively, D is TRBD2 (6 bases). The CDR3 totals 14 residues. The V gene's germline CDR1 is MNHEY and CDR2 SVGAGI. The germline V and J ends were trimmed by 6 bases and 0 bases, with 12 bases remaining between them.

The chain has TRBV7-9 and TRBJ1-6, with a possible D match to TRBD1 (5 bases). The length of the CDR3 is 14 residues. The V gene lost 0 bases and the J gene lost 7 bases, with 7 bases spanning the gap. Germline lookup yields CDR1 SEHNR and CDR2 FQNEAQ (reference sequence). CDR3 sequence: CASSLAWGNSPLHF. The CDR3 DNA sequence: TGTGCCAGCAGCTTAGCCTGGGGGAATTCACCCCTCCACTTT. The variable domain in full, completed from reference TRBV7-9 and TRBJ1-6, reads DTGVSQNPRHKITKRGQNVTFRCDPISEHNRLYWYRQTLGQGPEFLTYFQNEAQLEKSRLLSDRFSAERPKGSFSTLEIQRTEQGDSAMYLCASSLAWGNSPLHFGNGTRLTVT.

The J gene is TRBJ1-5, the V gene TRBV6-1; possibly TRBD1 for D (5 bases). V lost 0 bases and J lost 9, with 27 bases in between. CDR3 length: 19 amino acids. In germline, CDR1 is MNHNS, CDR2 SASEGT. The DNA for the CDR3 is TGTGCCAGCAGTGAAGCGGGTGGGAGACAGCGGGGAGCTTTTCGGCCCCAGCATTTT. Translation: CASSEAGGRQRGAFRPQHF.

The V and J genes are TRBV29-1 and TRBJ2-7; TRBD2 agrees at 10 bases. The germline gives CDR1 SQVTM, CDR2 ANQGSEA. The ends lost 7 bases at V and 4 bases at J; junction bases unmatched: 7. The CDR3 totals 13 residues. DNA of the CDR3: TGCAGCGCCCAAGCGGGAGGGACTTACGAGCAGTACTTC. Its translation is CSAQAGGTYEQYF.

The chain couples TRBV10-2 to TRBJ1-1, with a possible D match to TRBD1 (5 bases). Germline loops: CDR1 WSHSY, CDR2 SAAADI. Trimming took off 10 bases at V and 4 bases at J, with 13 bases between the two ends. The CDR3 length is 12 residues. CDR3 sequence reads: CATSEGITEAFF. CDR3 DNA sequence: TGCGCCACTTCCGAGGGGATCACTGAAGCTTTCTTT.

CDR3 sequence (DNA): TGTGCCAGCAGCTTAATGAGGACCGGGGGAGAGACCCAGTACTTC. Encoded protein: CASSLMRTGGETQYF. The chain carries TRBV11-2 and TRBJ2-5; maybe TRBD2 (6 bases). V lost 2 bases to trimming and J lost 4 bases, with 14 bases between them. CDR1 is SGHAT, CDR2 FQNNGV, per germline. This CDR3 is 15 amino acids long.

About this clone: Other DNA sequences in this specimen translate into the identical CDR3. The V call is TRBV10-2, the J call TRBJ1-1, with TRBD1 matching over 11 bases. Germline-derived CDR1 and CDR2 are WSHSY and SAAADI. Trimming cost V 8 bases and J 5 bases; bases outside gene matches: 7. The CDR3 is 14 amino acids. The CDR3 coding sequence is TGCGCCAGCTCCCCAGGGACAGGGGGGACTGAAGCTTTCTTT. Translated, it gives CASSPGTGGTEAFF.

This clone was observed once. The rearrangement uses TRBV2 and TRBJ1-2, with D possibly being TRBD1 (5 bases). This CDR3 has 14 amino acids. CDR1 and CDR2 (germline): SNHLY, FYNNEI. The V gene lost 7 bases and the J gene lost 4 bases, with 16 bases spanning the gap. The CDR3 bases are TGTGCCAGCATGGCGGGACGGCAGGGCTATGGCTACACCTTC. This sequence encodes CASMAGRQGYGYTF.

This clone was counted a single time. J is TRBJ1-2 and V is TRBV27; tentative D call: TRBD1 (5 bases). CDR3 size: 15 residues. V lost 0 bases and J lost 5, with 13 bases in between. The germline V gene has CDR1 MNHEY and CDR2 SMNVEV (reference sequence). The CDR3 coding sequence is TGTGCCAGCAGTTTATCGGGCGGGGGAGGGTATGGCTACACCTTC. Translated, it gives CASSLSGGGGYGYTF.

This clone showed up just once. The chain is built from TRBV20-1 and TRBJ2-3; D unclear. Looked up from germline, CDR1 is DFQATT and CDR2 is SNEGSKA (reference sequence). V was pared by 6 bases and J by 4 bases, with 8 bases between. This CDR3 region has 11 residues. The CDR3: CSASRADTQYF. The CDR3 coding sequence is TGCAGTGCCTCCCGGGCAGATACGCAGTATTTT.

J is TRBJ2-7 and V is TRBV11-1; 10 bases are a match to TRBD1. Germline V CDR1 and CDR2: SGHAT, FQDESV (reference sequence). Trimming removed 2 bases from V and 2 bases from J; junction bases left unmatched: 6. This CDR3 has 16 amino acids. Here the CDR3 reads CASSLLSTGGPYEQYF. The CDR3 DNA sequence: TGTGCCAGCAGCTTACTTTCGACAGGGGGCCCCTACGAGCAGTACTTC.

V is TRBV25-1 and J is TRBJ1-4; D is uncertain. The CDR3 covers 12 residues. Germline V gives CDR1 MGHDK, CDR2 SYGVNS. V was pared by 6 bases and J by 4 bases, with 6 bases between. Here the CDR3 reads CASREDNEKLFF. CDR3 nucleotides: TGTGCCAGCAGGGAGGATAATGAAAAACTGTTTTTT.

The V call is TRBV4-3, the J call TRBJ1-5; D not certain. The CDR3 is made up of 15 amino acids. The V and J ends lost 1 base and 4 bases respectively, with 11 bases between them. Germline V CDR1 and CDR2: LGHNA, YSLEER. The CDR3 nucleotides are TGCGCCAGCAGCCAAGCCCATAACAGAAATCAGCCCCAGCATTTT. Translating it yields CASSQAHNRNQPQHF.

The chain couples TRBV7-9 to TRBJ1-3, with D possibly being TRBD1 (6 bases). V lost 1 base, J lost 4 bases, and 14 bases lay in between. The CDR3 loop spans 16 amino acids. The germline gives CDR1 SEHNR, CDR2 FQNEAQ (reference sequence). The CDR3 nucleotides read TGTGCCAGCAGCTTAGGCACAGGGTCGGGGGGAAACACCATATATTTT. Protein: CASSLGTGSGGNTIYF.

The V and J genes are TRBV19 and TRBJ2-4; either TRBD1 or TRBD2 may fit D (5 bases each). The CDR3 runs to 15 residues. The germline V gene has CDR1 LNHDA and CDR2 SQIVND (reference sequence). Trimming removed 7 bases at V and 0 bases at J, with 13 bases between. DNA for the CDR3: TGTGCCAGTATGGGACGGACGCTAGCCAAAAACATTCAGTACTTC. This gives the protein CASMGRTLAKNIQYF.

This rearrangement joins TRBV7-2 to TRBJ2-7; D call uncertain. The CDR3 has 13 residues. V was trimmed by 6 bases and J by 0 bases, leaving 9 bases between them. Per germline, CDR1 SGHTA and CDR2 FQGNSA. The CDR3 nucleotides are TGTGCCAGCAGTTTACAGCCCTCCTACGAGCAGTACTTC. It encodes CASSLQPSYEQYF.

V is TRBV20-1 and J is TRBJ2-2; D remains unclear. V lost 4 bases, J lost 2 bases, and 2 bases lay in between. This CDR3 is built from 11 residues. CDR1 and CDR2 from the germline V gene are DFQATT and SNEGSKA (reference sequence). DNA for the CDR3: TGCAGTGCTATTAACACCGGGGAGCTGTTTTTT. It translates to CSAINTGELFF.

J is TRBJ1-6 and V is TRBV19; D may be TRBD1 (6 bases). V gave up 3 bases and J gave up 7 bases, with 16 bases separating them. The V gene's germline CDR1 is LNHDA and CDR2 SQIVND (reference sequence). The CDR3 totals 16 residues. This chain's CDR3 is CASSILTDSTNSPLHF. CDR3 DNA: TGTGCCAGTAGTATTCTGACGGACAGCACAAATTCACCCCTCCACTTT.

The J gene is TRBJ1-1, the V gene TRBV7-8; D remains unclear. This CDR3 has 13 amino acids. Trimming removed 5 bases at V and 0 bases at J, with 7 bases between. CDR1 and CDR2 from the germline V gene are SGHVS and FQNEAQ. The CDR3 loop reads CASSPQMNTEAFF. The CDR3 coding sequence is TGTGCCAGCAGCCCTCAGATGAACACTGAAGCTTTCTTT.

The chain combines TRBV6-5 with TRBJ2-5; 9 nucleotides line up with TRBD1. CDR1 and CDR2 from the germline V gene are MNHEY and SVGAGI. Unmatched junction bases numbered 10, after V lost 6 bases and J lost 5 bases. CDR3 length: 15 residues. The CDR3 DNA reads TGTGCCAGCAGCCCCGGGACAGGGCAGGGGGAGACCCAGTACTTC. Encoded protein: CASSPGTGQGETQYF.

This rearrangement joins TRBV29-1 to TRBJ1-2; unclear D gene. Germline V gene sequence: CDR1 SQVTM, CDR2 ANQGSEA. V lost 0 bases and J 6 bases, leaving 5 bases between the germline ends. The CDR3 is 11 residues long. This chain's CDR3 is CSVEDGHGYTF. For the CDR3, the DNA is TGCAGCGTTGAAGATGGCCATGGCTACACCTTC.

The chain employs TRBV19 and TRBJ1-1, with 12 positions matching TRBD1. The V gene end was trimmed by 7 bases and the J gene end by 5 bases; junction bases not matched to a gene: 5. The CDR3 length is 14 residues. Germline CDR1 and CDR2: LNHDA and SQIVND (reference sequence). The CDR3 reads CASIRDRGRTEAFF. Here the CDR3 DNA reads TGTGCCAGTATTCGGGACAGGGGGCGAACTGAAGCTTTCTTT.